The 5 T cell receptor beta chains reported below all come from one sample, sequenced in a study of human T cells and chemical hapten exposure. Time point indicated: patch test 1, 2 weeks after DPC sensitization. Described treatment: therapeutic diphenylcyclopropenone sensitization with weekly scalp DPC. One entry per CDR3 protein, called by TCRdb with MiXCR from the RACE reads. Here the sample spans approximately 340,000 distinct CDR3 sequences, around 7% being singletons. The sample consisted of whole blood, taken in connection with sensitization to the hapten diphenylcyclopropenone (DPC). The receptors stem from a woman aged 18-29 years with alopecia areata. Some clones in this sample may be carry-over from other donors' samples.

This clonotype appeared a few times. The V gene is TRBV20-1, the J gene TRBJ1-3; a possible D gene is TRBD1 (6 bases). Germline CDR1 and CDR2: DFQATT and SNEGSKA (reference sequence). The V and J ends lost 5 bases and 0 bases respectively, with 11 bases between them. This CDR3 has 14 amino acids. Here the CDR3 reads CSALQGNSGNTIYF. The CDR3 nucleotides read TGCAGTGCTTTACAGGGCAACTCTGGAAACACCATATATTTT.

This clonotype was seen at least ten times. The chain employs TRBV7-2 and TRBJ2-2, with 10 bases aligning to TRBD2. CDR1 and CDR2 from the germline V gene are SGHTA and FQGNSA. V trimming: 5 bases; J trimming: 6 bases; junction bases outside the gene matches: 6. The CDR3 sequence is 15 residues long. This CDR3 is CASSTSGTSAGELFF. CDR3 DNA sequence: TGTGCCAGCAGCACCTCCGGGACTAGCGCCGGGGAGCTGTTTTTT.

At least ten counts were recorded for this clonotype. The CDR3 DNA reads TGTGCCAGCAGCCGCAAGCGGGTGAGGGCAGATACGCAGTATTTT. This codes for CASSRKRVRADTQYF. The chain joins TRBV6-4 to TRBJ2-3; perhaps TRBD2 as D (6 bases). The CDR3 totals 15 residues. V lost 6 bases and J 4 bases, leaving 17 bases between the germline ends. Per germline, CDR1 MRHNA and CDR2 SNTAGT.

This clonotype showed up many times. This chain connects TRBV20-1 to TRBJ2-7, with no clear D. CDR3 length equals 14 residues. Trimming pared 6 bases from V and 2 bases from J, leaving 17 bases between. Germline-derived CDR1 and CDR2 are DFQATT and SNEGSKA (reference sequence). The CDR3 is CSAPRPVATYEQYF. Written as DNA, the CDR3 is TGCAGTGCCCCCAGGCCAGTTGCAACCTACGAGCAGTACTTC.

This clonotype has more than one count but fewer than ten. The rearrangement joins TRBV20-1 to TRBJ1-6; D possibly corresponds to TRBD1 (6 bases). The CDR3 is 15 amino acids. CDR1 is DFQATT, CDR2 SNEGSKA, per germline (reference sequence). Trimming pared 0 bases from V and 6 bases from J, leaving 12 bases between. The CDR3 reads CSARDRGTSNSPLHF. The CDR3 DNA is TGCAGTGCTAGAGACAGGGGAACAAGTAATTCACCCCTCCACTTT.